Each of the 23 T cell receptor beta chains below was sequenced from the same sample in a study of shared clonotypes between healthy human individuals. Generated by immunoSEQ multiplex PCR, the TCRdb table keeps only in-frame clones and is missing some. The sample yields under 600,000 clones, approximately 79% seen once. The specimen sequenced was PBMCs. These receptors originate from a middle-aged woman in good health. Some clones in this sample may be carry-over from other donors' samples.

The chain combines TRBV6-1 with TRBJ1-2; tentatively, D is TRBD1 (6 bases). Trimming pared 7 bases from V and 4 bases from J, leaving 7 bases between. This CDR3 spans 11 amino acids. Germline CDR1 is MNHNS and CDR2 is SASEGT. In DNA form, the CDR3 reads TGTGCCAGCACGGACAGCTATGGCTACACCTTC. It specifies CASTDSYGYTF.

The rearrangement joins TRBV7-6 to TRBJ2-1; D uncertain. Germline V CDR1 and CDR2: SGHVS, FNYEAQ. Trimming took 2 bases from V and 5 from J, leaving 7 bases between them. This CDR3 spans 13 amino acids. The CDR3 spells CASSLSHDNEQFF. The CDR3 DNA reads as TGTGCCAGCAGCTTAAGCCACGACAATGAGCAGTTCTTC.

This chain uses TRBV5-4 with TRBJ2-5; possibly TRBD1 or TRBD2 for D (5 bases each). Matching the DNA end better, TRBJ2-7 makes the J call doubtful. Germline CDR1 is SGHNT and CDR2 is YYREEE (reference sequence). CDR3 length: 12 amino acids. The CDR3, as DNA: TGTGCCAGCAGCCGGGACCACTACGAGCAGTACTTC. This translates into CASSRDHYEQYF.

The chain carries TRBV5-1 and TRBJ1-2; D is possibly TRBD1 (5 bases). The V gene's germline CDR1 is SGHRS and CDR2 YFSETQ. The V end lost 1 base, the J end lost 6 bases, and 13 bases lay between the germline ends. The CDR3 is 14 amino acids. The CDR3 region is CASSLTEGRDGYTF. CDR3 in DNA: TGCGCCAGCAGCTTGACCGAGGGGAGGGATGGCTACACCTTC.

CDR3 residues: CASSVDRAPTDTQYF. The CDR3 coding sequence is TGCGCCAGCAGCGTGGACAGGGCCCCCACCGATACGCAGTATTTT. The V and J genes are TRBV5-1 and TRBJ2-3; TRBD1 matches at 8 bases. V trimming: 4 bases; J trimming: 6 bases; junction bases outside the gene matches: 10. Per the germline V gene, CDR1 is SGHRS and CDR2 is YFSETQ. The CDR3 extends over 15 amino acids.

This clone was counted a few times. Different DNA sequences within this sample yield the same CDR3. V is TRBV9 and J is TRBJ1-1; no clear D. The germline V gene encodes CDR1 SGDLS and CDR2 YYNGEE. The CDR3 is made up of 13 amino acids. V was cut by 1 base and J by 2 bases, with 6 bases left in between. CDR3 in amino acids: CASSVRSNTEAFF. The CDR3 region has the DNA TGTGCCAGCAGCGTAAGAAGTAACACTGAAGCTTTCTTT.

A few counts support this clone. V is TRBV30 and J is TRBJ2-7; D might be TRBD1 or TRBD2, each matching 6 bases. V lost 3 bases and J 3 bases, leaving 21 bases between the germline ends. The germline gives CDR1 GTSNPN, CDR2 SVGIG (reference sequence). This CDR3 is built from 16 residues. The CDR3 bases are TGTGCCTGGAGGAGAGGGCTGGGCGGAGGGGGCTACGAGCAGTACTTC. It codes for CAWRRGLGGGGYEQYF. The full variable domain, rest sourced from reference TRBV30 and TRBJ2-7, is SQTIHQWPATLVQPVGSPLSLECTVEGTSNPNLYWYRQAAGRGLQLLFYSVGIGQISSEVPQNLSASRPQDRQFILSSKKLLLSDSGFYLCAWRRGLGGGGYEQYFGPGTRLTVT.

Concerning this clone itself: Other DNA sequences from this sample encode an identical CDR3 as well. The chain has TRBV7-2 and TRBJ2-7; 13 bases are a match to TRBD2. CDR3 size: 16 residues. J was trimmed by 3 bases and V by 1 base; bases with no gene match: 3. Germline CDR1 SGHTA, CDR2 FQGNSA. Here the CDR3 reads CASSLEGTSGIYEQYF. CDR3 coding DNA: TGTGCCAGCAGCTTAGAAGGGACTAGCGGGATCTACGAGCAGTACTTC.

This clone was seen only once. The chain uses TRBV28 and TRBJ2-7; D tentatively reads TRBD1 or TRBD2 (6 bases each). Germline V lookup: CDR1 MDHEN, CDR2 SYDVKM. The CDR3 extends over 13 amino acids. Trimming removed 2 bases at V and 6 bases at J, with 11 bases between. CDR3 region: CASSLIQGGEQYF. Written as DNA, the CDR3 is TGTGCCAGCAGTTTAATACAGGGAGGCGAGCAGTACTTC.

This chain links TRBV5-1 with TRBJ1-3; maybe TRBD1 (6 bases). The CDR3 sequence is 17 residues long. The germline CDR1 and CDR2 sequences are SGHRS and YFSETQ. V was pared by 0 bases and J by 8 bases, with 21 bases between. For the CDR3, the DNA is TGCGCCAGCAGCTTGGGTCTCCGGGACATCCTTCAATACACCATATATTTT. This encodes CASSLGLRDILQYTIYF.

This chain links TRBV18 with TRBJ2-3; 12 bases align to TRBD2. This CDR3 has 14 amino acids. The V segment lost 6 bases and the J segment 5 bases; nucleotides outside the gene matches: 3. The germline gives CDR1 KGHSH, CDR2 LQKENI. CDR3 sequence (DNA): TGTGCCAGCTCCCCGACTAGCGGGAGAGATACGCAGTATTTT. Encoded protein: CASSPTSGRDTQYF.

The chain joins TRBV7-3 to TRBJ2-5, with TRBD2 matching 8 bases. This CDR3 region has 14 residues. After removal of 4 bases from V and 5 bases from J, the junction contained 6 bases not matched to a gene. CDR1 and CDR2 (germline): SGHTA, FQGTGA. The DNA for the CDR3 is TGTGCCAGCAGCTCCAGCGGGAGACCGGAGACCCAGTACTTC. Translation gives CASSSSGRPETQYF.

This chain connects TRBV10-2 to TRBJ2-5, with D possibly TRBD1 on 5 matching bases. V was shortened by 5 bases and J by 5 bases, with 15 bases between the two germline ends. This CDR3 region has 14 residues. Germline-derived CDR1 and CDR2 are WSHSY and SAAADI. The CDR3 protein is CASSPSRASETQYF. CDR3 DNA: TGCGCCAGCAGTCCGTCCAGGGCTTCGGAGACCCAGTACTTC.

The chain couples TRBV18 to TRBJ1-5; D is uncertain. Trimming left V 1 base short and J 8 bases short, with 3 bases between. This CDR3 has 11 residues. The V gene's germline CDR1 is KGHSH and CDR2 LQKENI. CDR3 region: CASSPRKPQHF. The CDR3 DNA sequence: TGTGCCAGCTCACCACGCAAGCCCCAGCATTTT.

The gene calls are TRBV5-6 and TRBJ2-7; 7 bases agree with TRBD1. The V and J ends lost 6 bases and 0 bases, in that order; junction bases with no gene match: 9. Germline lookup yields CDR1 SGHDT and CDR2 YYEEEE. This CDR3 region has 15 residues. The CDR3 loop is CASTSGTEPSYEQYF. CDR3 nucleotides: TGTGCCAGCACCTCCGGGACAGAGCCCTCCTACGAGCAGTACTTC.

The chain couples TRBV6-4 to TRBJ1-1; tentatively, D is TRBD1 (5 bases). Germline V gives CDR1 MRHNA, CDR2 SNTAGT. Trimming stripped 6 bases from V and 3 bases from J, with 14 bases between. There are 14 residues in the CDR3. CDR3 in DNA: TGTGCCAGCAGCCGGGACTTTATGGACACTGAAGCTTTCTTT. Translating it yields CASSRDFMDTEAFF.

The chain is built from TRBV5-5 and TRBJ2-3; no definite D call. This CDR3 has 16 amino acids. The V end lost 5 bases, the J end lost 2 bases, and 18 bases lay between the germline ends. The germline gives CDR1 SGHKS, CDR2 YYEKEE (reference sequence). As DNA, the CDR3 is TGTGCCAGCAGTCTGGTGTTACTACGCCCCACAGATACGCAGTATTTT. This gives the protein CASSLVLLRPTDTQYF.

The rearrangement uses TRBV18 and TRBJ2-7; 8 bases align to TRBD2. CDR1 is KGHSH, CDR2 LQKENI, per germline. The CDR3 extends over 15 amino acids. Trimming cost V 2 bases and J 2 bases; bases outside gene matches: 5. In DNA form, the CDR3 reads TGTGCCAGCTCACCAACTAGGACTAGCCCCTACGAGCAGTACTTC. Translation: CASSPTRTSPYEQYF.

V gene TRBV2 combines with J gene TRBJ2-3, with D hard to call. In germline, CDR1 is SNHLY, CDR2 FYNNEI. Trimming took 1 base from V and 4 from J, leaving 3 bases between them. This CDR3 has 12 amino acids. The CDR3 reads CASSEVSDTQYF. The CDR3 DNA sequence: TGTGCCAGCAGTGAAGTATCAGATACGCAGTATTTT.

V gene TRBV28 combines with J gene TRBJ1-1; D call uncertain. Germline V gene sequence: CDR1 MDHEN, CDR2 SYDVKM. CDR3 length equals 12 residues. Trimming shortened V by 7 bases and J by 5 bases, and 11 bases separated the two germline ends. The CDR3 protein is CASNPSRTEAFF. The DNA for the CDR3 is TGTGCCAGCAACCCCAGTCGGACTGAAGCTTTCTTT.

The gene calls are TRBV19 and TRBJ2-6; unclear D gene. Germline V gene sequence: CDR1 LNHDA, CDR2 SQIVND (reference sequence). This CDR3 is built from 16 residues. Between the trimmed V and J ends, which lost 1 base and 0 bases, there was a span of 7 bases. In nucleotides, the CDR3 is TGTGCCAGTAGTATAGCGGCGGTCTCTGGGGCCAACGTCCTGACTTTC. Its translation: CASSIAAVSGANVLTF.

The genes are TRBV12-5 and TRBJ2-1; possible D gene TRBD2, 6 bases. The V end was cut by 6 bases, the J end by 5 bases, with 17 bases between. CDR1 and CDR2 from the germline V gene are LGHNT and FRNRAP. The CDR3 is 15 amino acids. CDR3 loop: CASGDGVGRHNEQFF. CDR3 DNA sequence: TGTGCTAGTGGCGACGGGGTAGGGAGGCACAATGAGCAGTTCTTC. Looking up the rest from reference TRBV12-5 and TRBJ2-1 gives the full variable domain: DARVTQTPRHKVTEMGQEVTMRCQPILGHNTVFWYRQTMMQGLELLAYFRNRAPLDDSGMPKDRFSAEMPDATLATLKIQPSEPRDSAVYFCASGDGVGRHNEQFFGPGTRLTVL.

V is TRBV9 and J is TRBJ2-6, with D perhaps TRBD1 (5 bases). V dropped 2 bases and J dropped 0 bases, with 6 bases sitting between them. The CDR3 is made up of 15 amino acids. Germline-derived CDR1 and CDR2 are SGDLS and YYNGEE. The CDR3 bases are TGTGCCAGCAGCGTCACAGGCTCTGGGGCCAACGTCCTGACTTTC. Translation: CASSVTGSGANVLTF.